The present T cell receptor (beta chain) was sequenced within a study of T cells in Graves' hyperthyroidism and ophthalmopathy. The V gene's germline CDR1 is LGHDT and CDR2 YNNKEL (reference sequence). CDR3 length equals 15 residues. V lost 4 bases, J lost 8 bases, and 6 bases stayed unmatched. Study-wide findings and caveats: Before onset, by a median of around six months, the model predicted ophthalmopathy.

This clonotype was counted many times. What it binds is unknown. RNA transcripts provided the source from which TCR beta CDR3 regions were amplified. Carried out on the TCR CDR3, a first-round RT-PCR used the HTBI primer set. TCRdb passed the multiplex PCR reads through MiXCR, listing each CDR3 protein once. The data hold under 400,000 distinct CDR3 sequences, with just under 25% observed a single time. This chain connects TRBV3-1 to TRBJ2-3; TRBD2 matches at 13 bases. Sequenced material: blood. The receptor was isolated from a man aged 45-65 years with Graves' hyperthyroidism. CDR3 protein: CASSPGTSGMGTQYF. The CDR3 nucleotides read TGTGCCAGCAGCCCCGGGACTAGCGGGATGGGTACGCAGTATTTT.